The TCR beta chain described here comes from a study of shared clonotypes between healthy human individuals. Some clones are missing from TCRdb's copy, which holds only in-frame ones; the method was immunoSEQ multiplex PCR. The sample lists around 1.1 million clones; 60% to 85% were seen once. This TCR derives from a man between 18 and 35 years old in good health. Some clones in this sample may be carry-over from other donors' samples. Source material: memory CD4+ T cells from PBMCs. This sample's subset: CD45RA-negative fraction.

The CDR3 DNA sequence: TGTGCCAGTAGTAGCGGGCAAGGGGTCGGGGAGCTGTTTTTT. Amino acid sequence: CASSSGQGVGELFF. This chain joins TRBV2 and TRBJ2-2; 7 bases are a match to TRBD2. CDR3 size: 14 residues. CDR1 is SNHLY, CDR2 FYNNEI, per germline. V gave up 9 bases and J gave up 7 bases; unmatched junction bases: 11.